This TCR beta chain appears in the sequencing data of a study of shared clonotypes between healthy human individuals. General study points: Clonotypes that were shared across a few donors made up about 5.1% of naive CD4 clonotypes. Relative to clonotypes present in all four donors, those not shared had lower generation probabilities. Sequencing of the sorted subsets was shown by rarefaction to be incomplete despite large depth.

Of note for this clone: Its antigen is not known.

V lost 2 bases to trimming and J lost 4 bases, with 9 bases between them. This CDR3 contains 13 residues. The germline V gene has CDR1 SEHNR and CDR2 FQNEAQ (reference sequence). Sequenced by immunoSEQ multiplex PCR; TCRdb stores in-frame clones only, minus some. The sample lists 1.6 million or so clones, more than 95% occurring once. The clonotype comes from a man aged 30 to 39 in good health. Sequencing was carried out using naive CD4+ T cells sorted from blood. Subset described: CD45RA+ positively selected. The gene calls are TRBV7-9 and TRBJ2-7; D call uncertain. The CDR3 DNA sequence: TGTGCCAGCAGCTTACTAGGGATTTACGAGCAGTACTTC. This encodes CASSLLGIYEQYF. The entire variable domain, with the rest obtained from reference TRBV7-9 and TRBJ2-7, is as follows: DTGVSQNPRHKITKRGQNVTFRCDPISEHNRLYWYRQTLGQGPEFLTYFQNEAQLEKSRLLSDRFSAERPKGSFSTLEIQRTEQGDSAMYLCASSLLGIYEQYFGPGTRLTVT.